A selection of T cell receptor beta chains follows, all from one sample in a study of OX40 agonist ivuxolimab in advanced cancers. Profiled with immunoSEQ multiplex PCR; TCRdb holds only in-frame clones, not every one. The sample records about 43,000 clones, about 87% being singletons. The material was CD4+ or CD8+ T cells sorted from blood, obtained in a trial of the OX40 agonist ivuxolimab. The source is an adult with an advanced solid tumor such as melanoma, head and neck, liver or kidney cancer. Each CDR3 is given with its conserved first and last residue. The order of the fields is V gene, D gene, clone size, J gene, CDR3 protein, CDR3 DNA. A D gene is named only where the DNA matches it firmly. Clone size is stated in some rows and not others, as once, few, many or a class when expanded.

v_call: TRBV19; d_call: .; clone_size: .; j_call: TRBJ2-3; cdr3_aa: CASSIWDSTDTQYF; cdr3_nt: TGTGCCAGTAGTATCTGGGATAGTACAGATACGCAGTATTTT
v_call: TRBV5-1; d_call: .; clone_size: .; j_call: TRBJ1-1; cdr3_aa: CASSPYGEGTEAFF; cdr3_nt: TGCGCCAGCAGCCCCTACGGCGAGGGCACTGAAGCTTTCTTT
v_call: TRBV30; d_call: .; clone_size: .; j_call: TRBJ2-7; cdr3_aa: CAWMGAGSFSYEQYF; cdr3_nt: TGTGCCTGGATGGGGGCCGGCAGCTTCTCCTACGAGCAGTACTTC
v_call: TRBV6-4; d_call: TRBD1; clone_size: .; j_call: TRBJ2-1; cdr3_aa: CASSASRQGEQFF; cdr3_nt: TGTGCCAGCAGTGCTTCGAGACAGGGCGAGCAGTTCTTC
v_call: TRBV5-8; d_call: .; clone_size: .; j_call: TRBJ1-1; cdr3_aa: CASNHRMNTEAFF; cdr3_nt: TGTGCCAGCAATCACAGGATGAACACTGAAGCTTTCTTT
v_call: TRBV28; d_call: .; clone_size: .; j_call: TRBJ2-7; cdr3_aa: CASSYPSYEQYF; cdr3_nt: TGTGCCAGCAGTTATCCCTCCTACGAGCAGTACTTC
v_call: TRBV7-9; d_call: .; clone_size: .; j_call: TRBJ2-3; cdr3_aa: CASSLQSDTQYF; cdr3_nt: TGTGCCAGCAGCTTACAGTCAGATACGCAGTATTTT
v_call: TRBV19; d_call: .; clone_size: .; j_call: TRBJ2-7; cdr3_aa: CASSTRLGDSYEQYF; cdr3_nt: TGTGCCAGTAGTACCCGGTTGGGGGACTCCTACGAGCAGTACTTC
v_call: TRBV28; d_call: TRBD2; clone_size: .; j_call: TRBJ2-5; cdr3_aa: CASSLRGGWGETQYF; cdr3_nt: TGTGCCAGCAGTTTACGGGGGGGATGGGGAGAGACCCAGTACTTC
v_call: TRBV19; d_call: TRBD2; clone_size: .; j_call: TRBJ2-2; cdr3_aa: CATSLAGAPRGELFF; cdr3_nt: TGTGCCACCTCGTTAGCGGGAGCCCCGCGGGGGGAGCTGTTTTTT
v_call: TRBV7-6; d_call: TRBD2; clone_size: once; j_call: TRBJ2-3; cdr3_aa: CASSLEALGGAGVGTDTQYF; cdr3_nt: TGTGCCAGCAGCTTAGAGGCCCTGGGTGGGGCGGGAGTTGGGACAGATACGCAGTATTTT
v_call: TRBV9; d_call: .; clone_size: .; j_call: TRBJ2-7; cdr3_aa: CASSVGAGSYEQYF; cdr3_nt: TGTGCCAGCAGCGTAGGGGCAGGGTCCTACGAGCAGTACTTC
v_call: TRBV28; d_call: TRBD2; clone_size: .; j_call: TRBJ2-1; cdr3_aa: CASSFTSGSDEQFF; cdr3_nt: TGTGCCAGCAGTTTCACTAGCGGGAGCGATGAGCAGTTCTTC
v_call: TRBV28; d_call: TRBD2; clone_size: .; j_call: TRBJ2-5; cdr3_aa: CASRTSGRETQYF; cdr3_nt: TGTGCCAGCCGGACTAGCGGGCGAGAGACCCAGTACTTC
v_call: TRBV6-5; d_call: .; clone_size: many; j_call: TRBJ2-1; cdr3_aa: CATFSGGNLFF; cdr3_nt: TGTGCCACCTTTTCGGGCGGGAATCTATTCTTC